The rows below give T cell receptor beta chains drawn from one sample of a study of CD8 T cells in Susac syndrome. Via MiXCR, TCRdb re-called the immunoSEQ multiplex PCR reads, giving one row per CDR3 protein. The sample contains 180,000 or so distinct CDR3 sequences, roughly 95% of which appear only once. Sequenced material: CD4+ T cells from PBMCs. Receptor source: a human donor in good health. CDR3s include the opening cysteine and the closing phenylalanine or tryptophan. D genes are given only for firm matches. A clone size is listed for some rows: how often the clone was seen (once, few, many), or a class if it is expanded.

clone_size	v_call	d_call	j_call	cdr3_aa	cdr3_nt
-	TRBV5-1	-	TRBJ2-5	CASSQGRGVETQYF	TGCGCCAGCAGCCAAGGAAGGGGAGTAGAGACCCAGTACTTC
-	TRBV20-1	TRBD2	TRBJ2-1	CSASPLAGGLGEQFF	TGCAGTGCTAGCCCTCTAGCGGGAGGTTTGGGTGAGCAGTTCTTC
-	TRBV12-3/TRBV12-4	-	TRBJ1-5	CASSPLNQPQHF	TGTGCCAGCAGTCCTTTAAATCAGCCCCAGCATTTT
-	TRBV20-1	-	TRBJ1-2	CSALELNQYGYTF	TGCAGTGCTTTAGAACTTAATCAGTATGGCTACACCTTC
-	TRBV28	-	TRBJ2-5	CASSLEQGGQETQYF	TGTGCCAGCAGTCTGGAGCAGGGAGGCCAAGAGACCCAGTACTTC
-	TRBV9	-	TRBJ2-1	CASSVARSTYNEQFF	TGTGCCAGCAGCGTGGCGCGGAGTACATACAATGAGCAGTTCTTC
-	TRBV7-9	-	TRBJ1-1	CASSIGQSAAFF	TGTGCCAGCAGCATAGGACAGTCTGCAGCTTTCTTT
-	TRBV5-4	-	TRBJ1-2	CASSGAGRTNYGYTF	TGTGCCAGCAGCGGGGCGGGAAGGACTAACTATGGCTACACCTTC
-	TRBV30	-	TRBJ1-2	CAWSPRAQGYTF	TGTGCCTGGAGTCCAAGGGCTCAAGGCTACACCTTC
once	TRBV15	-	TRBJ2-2	CATSRDGSGTGELFF	TGTGCCACCAGCAGAGATGGCAGTGGGACCGGGGAGCTGTTTTTT
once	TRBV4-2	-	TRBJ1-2	CASSQEIGLIPQGYGYTF	TGTGCCAGCAGCCAAGAAATTGGACTTATACCTCAGGGTTATGGCTACACCTTC
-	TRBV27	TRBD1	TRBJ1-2	CASSLGQGAYGYTF	TGTGCCAGCAGTTTAGGGCAGGGGGCCTATGGCTACACCTTC
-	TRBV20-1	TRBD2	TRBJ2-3	CSASWTSGRRDTQYF	TGCAGTGCTAGTTGGACTAGCGGGAGGAGAGATACGCAGTATTTT
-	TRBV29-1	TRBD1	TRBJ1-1	CSVARDRDVNEAFF	TGCAGCGTTGCCCGAGACAGGGACGTAAATGAAGCTTTCTTT
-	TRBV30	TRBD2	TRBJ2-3	CAWSAHPGGDTQYF	TGTGCCTGGAGCGCCCATCCGGGGGGTGATACGCAGTATTTT
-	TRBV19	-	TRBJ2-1	CASRPRETYNEQFF	TGTGCCAGCAGACCCAGAGAAACCTACAATGAGCAGTTCTTC
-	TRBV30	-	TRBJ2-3	CAWSFGAWGRDTQYF	TGTGCCTGGAGTTTCGGGGCGTGGGGTCGGGATACGCAGTATTTT
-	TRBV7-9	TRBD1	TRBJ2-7	CASSRLLGQGAYEQYF	TGTGCCAGCAGCCGTCTTCTCGGACAGGGGGCGTACGAGCAGTACTTC
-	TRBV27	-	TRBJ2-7	CASSSSWLDNSEQYF	TGTGCCAGCAGCTCCTCTTGGCTAGACAACAGCGAGCAGTACTTC
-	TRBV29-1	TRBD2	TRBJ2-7	CSVGAGTSYEQYF	TGCAGCGTTGGTGCAGGGACTAGCTACGAGCAGTACTTC
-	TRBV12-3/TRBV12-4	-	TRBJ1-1	CASSLLMNTEAFF	TGTGCCAGCAGTTTATTGATGAACACTGAAGCTTTCTTT
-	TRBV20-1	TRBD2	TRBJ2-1	CSASPGTSGYNEQFF	TGCAGTGCTAGCCCAGGGACTAGCGGCTACAATGAGCAGTTCTTC
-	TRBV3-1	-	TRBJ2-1	CASSQGPSQGYEQFF	TGTGCCAGCAGCCAAGGGCCCTCCCAGGGGTATGAGCAGTTCTTC
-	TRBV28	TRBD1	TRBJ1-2	CASSIDRGGGYTF	TGTGCCAGCAGCATCGACAGGGGGGGTGGCTACACCTTC
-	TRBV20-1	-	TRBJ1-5	CSARRPGLLNQPQHF	TGCAGTGCTAGACGACCGGGACTCCTAAATCAGCCCCAGCATTTT
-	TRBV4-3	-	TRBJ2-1	CASSQAGVHNEQFF	TGCGCCAGCAGCCAAGCGGGAGTCCACAATGAGCAGTTCTTC
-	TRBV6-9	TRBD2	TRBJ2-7	CASSYPGTSGTKQDF	TGTGCCAGCAGTTACCCTGGAACTAGCGGGACGAAGCAAGACTTC
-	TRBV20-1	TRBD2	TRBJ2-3	CSAPDGSGRAGTDTQYF	TGCAGTGCCCCCGATGGTAGCGGGAGGGCCGGCACAGATACGCAGTATTTT
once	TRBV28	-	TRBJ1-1	CASSLESRRTEAFF	TGTGCCAGCAGTTTAGAGTCCAGGAGGACTGAAGCTTTCTTT
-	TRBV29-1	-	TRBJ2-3	CSAVVGWDVPSTDTQYF	TGCAGCGCCGTAGTTGGTTGGGATGTTCCTAGCACAGATACGCAGTATTTT
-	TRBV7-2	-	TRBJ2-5	CASSVTQGGETQYF	TGTGCCAGCAGCGTCACACAGGGTGGAGAGACCCAGTACTTC
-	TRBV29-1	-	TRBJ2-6	CSVEGRGANVLTF	TGCAGCGTTGAGGGGCGCGGGGCCAACGTCCTGACTTTC
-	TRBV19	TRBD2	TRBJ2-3	CASSPGLRQYDTQYF	TGTGCCAGTAGCCCGGGACTACGCCAGTACGATACGCAGTATTTT
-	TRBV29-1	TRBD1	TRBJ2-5	CSVEGTGEAQYF	TGCAGCGTTGAAGGGACAGGGGAGGCCCAGTACTTC
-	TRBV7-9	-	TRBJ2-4	CASSLMDIQYF	TGTGCCAGCAGCTTAATGGACATTCAGTACTTC
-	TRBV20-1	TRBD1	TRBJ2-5	CSATPQTGPRETQYF	TGCAGTGCTACCCCACAGACAGGGCCCCGAGAGACCCAGTACTTC
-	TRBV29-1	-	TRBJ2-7	CSVEASSGRAYEQYF	TGCAGCGTTGAAGCCTCGAGCGGCAGGGCCTACGAGCAGTACTTC
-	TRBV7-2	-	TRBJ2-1	CASSLSGQVYNEQFF	TGTGCCAGCAGCTTAAGTGGGCAGGTATACAATGAGCAGTTCTTC
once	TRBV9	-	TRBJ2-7	CASSPPYF	TGTGCCAGCAGCCCCCCGTACTTC
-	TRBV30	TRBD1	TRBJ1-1	CAWSNTGAGAEAFF	TGTGCCTGGTCTAACACAGGGGCCGGCGCTGAAGCTTTCTTT
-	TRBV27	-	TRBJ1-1	CASSTRTGNTEAFF	TGTGCCAGCAGTACCCGGACGGGGAACACTGAAGCTTTCTTT
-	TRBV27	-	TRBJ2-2	CASSLVPTGELFF	TGTGCCAGCAGTTTAGTTCCCACCGGGGAGCTGTTTTTT
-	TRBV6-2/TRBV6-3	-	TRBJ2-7	CASSRGISDEQYF	TGTGCCAGCAGTCGTGGGATTTCGGACGAGCAGTACTTC
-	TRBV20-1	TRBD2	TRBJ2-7	CSGRQREVTAEQYF	TGCAGTGGAAGGCAACGGGAGGTCACGGCCGAGCAGTACTTC
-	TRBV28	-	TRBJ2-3	CASSLGGTRADTQYF	TGTGCCAGCAGTTTGGGGGGTACGCGGGCAGATACGCAGTATTTT
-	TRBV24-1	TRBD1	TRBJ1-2	CATSEPGTGDGYTF	TGTGCCACCAGTGAACCCGGGACAGGGGATGGCTACACCTTC